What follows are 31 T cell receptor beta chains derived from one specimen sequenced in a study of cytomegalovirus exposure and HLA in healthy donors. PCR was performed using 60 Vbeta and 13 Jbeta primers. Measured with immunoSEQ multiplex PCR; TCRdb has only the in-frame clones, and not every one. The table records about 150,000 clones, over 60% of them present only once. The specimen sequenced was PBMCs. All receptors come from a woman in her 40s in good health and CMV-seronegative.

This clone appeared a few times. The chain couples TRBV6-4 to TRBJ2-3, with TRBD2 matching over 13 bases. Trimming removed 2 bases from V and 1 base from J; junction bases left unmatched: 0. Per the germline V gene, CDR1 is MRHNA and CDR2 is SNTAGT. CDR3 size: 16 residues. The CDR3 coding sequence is TGTGCCAGCAGTGACGGGACTAGCGGGGGCACAGATACGCAGTATTTT. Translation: CASSDGTSGGTDTQYF.

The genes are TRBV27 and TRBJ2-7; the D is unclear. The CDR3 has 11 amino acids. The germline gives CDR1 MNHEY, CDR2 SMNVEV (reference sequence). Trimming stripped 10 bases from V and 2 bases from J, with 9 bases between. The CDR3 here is CATGLPYEQYF. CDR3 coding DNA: TGTGCCACAGGTCTCCCCTACGAGCAGTACTTC.

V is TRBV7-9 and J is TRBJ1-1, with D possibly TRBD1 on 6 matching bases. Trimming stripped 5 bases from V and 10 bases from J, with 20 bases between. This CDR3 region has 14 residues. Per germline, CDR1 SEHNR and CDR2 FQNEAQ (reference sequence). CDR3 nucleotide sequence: TGTGCCAGCAGCCCCCACCTCAGGGGTGGGGTAGCTTTCTTT. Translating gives CASSPHLRGGVAFF.

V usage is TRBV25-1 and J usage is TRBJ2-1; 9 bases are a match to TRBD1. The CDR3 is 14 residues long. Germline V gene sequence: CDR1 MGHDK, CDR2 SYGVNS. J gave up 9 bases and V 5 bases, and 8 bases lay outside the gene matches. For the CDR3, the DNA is TGTGCCAGCAGTCCGGGACAGGGACGCGGTGAGCAGTTCTTC. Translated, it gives CASSPGQGRGEQFF.

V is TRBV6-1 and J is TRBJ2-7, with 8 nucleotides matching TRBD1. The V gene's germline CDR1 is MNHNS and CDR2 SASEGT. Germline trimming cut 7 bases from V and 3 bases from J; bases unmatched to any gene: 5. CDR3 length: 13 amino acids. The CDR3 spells CASKLQGGYEQYF. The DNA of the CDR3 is TGTGCCAGCAAATTACAGGGGGGCTACGAGCAGTACTTC.

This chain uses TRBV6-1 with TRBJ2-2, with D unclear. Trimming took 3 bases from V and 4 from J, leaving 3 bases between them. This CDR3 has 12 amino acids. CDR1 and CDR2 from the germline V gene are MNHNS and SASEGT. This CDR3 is CASSEATGELFF. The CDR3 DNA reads TGTGCCAGCAGTGAGGCCACCGGGGAGCTGTTTTTT.

The CDR3 DNA reads as TGTGCCTGGACAAGAACAAACACTGAAGCTTTCTTT. It encodes CAWTRTNTEAFF. The rearrangement links TRBV30 to TRBJ1-1; D is ambiguous. The V end was cut by 4 bases, the J end by 2 bases, with 8 bases between. The CDR3 extends over 12 amino acids. Germline CDR1 reads GTSNPN; CDR2 reads SVGIG (reference sequence).

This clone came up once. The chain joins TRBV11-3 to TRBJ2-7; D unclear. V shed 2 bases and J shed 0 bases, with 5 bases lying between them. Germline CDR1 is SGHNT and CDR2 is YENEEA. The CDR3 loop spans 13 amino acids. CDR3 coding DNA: TGTGCCAGCAGCTTACTTAGCTCCTACGAGCAGTACTTC. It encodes CASSLLSSYEQYF.

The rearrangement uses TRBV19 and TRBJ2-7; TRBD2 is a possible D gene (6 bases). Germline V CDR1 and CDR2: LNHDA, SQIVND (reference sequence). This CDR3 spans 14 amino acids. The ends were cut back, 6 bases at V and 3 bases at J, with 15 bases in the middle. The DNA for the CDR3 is TGTGCCAGTAGCCCGGGACTGCGGATCTACGAGCAGTACTTC. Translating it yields CASSPGLRIYEQYF. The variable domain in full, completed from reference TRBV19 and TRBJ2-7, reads DGGITQSPKYLFRKEGQNVTLSCEQNLNHDAMYWYRQDPGQGLRLIYYSQIVNDFQKGDIAEGYSVSREKKESFPLTVTSAQKNPTAFYLCASSPGLRIYEQYFGPGTRLTVT.

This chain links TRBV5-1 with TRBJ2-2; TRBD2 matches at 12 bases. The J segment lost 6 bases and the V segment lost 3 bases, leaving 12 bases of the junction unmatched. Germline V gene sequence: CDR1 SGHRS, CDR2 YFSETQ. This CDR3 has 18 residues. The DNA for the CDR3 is TGCGCCAGCAGCTCCCCTAGCGGGAGGGCCGCTGCGGCCGGGGAGCTGTTTTTT. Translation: CASSSPSGRAAAAGELFF.

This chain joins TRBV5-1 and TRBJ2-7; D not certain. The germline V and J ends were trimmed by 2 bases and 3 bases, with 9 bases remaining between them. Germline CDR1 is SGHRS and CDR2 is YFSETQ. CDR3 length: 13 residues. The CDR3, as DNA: TGCGCCAGCAGCTTAGCAACTAACTACGAGCAGTACTTC. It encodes CASSLATNYEQYF.

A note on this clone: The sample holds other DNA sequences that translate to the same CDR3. The CDR3 region is CASSLGRGSETQYF. For the CDR3, the DNA is TGCGCCAGCAGCTTGGGCAGGGGAAGTGAGACCCAGTACTTC. The genes are TRBV5-1 and TRBJ2-5; maybe TRBD1 (6 bases). Per germline, CDR1 SGHRS and CDR2 YFSETQ. V was clipped by 0 bases and J by 5 bases, with 11 bases between them. CDR3 length equals 14 residues.

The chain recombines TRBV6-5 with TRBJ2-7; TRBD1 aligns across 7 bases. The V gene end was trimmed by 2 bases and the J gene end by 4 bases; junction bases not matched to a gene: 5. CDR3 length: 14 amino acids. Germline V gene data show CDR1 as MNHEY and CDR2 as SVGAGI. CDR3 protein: CASSYTTGQYEQYF. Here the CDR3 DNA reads TGTGCCAGCAGTTACACGACAGGGCAATACGAGCAGTACTTC.

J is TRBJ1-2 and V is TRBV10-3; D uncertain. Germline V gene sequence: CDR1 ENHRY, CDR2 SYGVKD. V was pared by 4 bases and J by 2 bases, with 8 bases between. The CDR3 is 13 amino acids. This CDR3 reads CAISGKQNYGYTF. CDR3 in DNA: TGTGCCATCAGTGGAAAACAGAACTATGGCTACACCTTC.

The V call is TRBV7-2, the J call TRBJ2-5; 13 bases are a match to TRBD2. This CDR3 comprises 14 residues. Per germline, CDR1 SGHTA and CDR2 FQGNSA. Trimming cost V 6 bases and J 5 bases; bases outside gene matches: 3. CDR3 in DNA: TGTGCCAGCAGTATGACTAGCGGGGGGGAGACCCAGTACTTC. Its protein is CASSMTSGGETQYF.

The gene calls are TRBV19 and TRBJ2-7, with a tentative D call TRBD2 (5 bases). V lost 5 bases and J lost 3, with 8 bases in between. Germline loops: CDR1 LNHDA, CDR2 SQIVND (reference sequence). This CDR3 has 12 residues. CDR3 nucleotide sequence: TGTGCCAGTAGTCCCCGGGGCTACGAGCAGTACTTC. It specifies CASSPRGYEQYF.

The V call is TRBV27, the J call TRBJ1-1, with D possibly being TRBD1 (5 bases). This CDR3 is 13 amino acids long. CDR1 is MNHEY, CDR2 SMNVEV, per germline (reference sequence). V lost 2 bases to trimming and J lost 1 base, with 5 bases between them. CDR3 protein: CASSLTGNTEAFF. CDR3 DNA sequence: TGTGCCAGCAGTTTAACAGGGAACACTGAAGCTTTCTTT.

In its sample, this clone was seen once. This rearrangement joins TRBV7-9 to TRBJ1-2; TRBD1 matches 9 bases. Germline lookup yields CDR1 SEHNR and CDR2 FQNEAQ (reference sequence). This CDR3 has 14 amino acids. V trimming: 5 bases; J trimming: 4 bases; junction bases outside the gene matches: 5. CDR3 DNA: TGTGCCAGCAGCCCGGGGACAGGGATCTATGGCTACACCTTC. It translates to CASSPGTGIYGYTF.

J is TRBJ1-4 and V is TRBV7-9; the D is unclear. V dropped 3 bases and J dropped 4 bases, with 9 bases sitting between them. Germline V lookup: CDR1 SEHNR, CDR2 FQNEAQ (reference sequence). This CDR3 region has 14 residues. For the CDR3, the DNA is TGTGCCAGCAGCTTTGGGAGCTATAATGAAAAACTGTTTTTT. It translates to CASSFGSYNEKLFF.

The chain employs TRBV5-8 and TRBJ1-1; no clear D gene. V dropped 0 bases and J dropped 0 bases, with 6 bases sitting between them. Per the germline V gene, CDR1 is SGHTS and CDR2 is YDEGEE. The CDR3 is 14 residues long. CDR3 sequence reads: CASSLGHLNTEAFF. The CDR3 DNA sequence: TGTGCCAGCAGCTTGGGACACCTGAACACTGAAGCTTTCTTT.

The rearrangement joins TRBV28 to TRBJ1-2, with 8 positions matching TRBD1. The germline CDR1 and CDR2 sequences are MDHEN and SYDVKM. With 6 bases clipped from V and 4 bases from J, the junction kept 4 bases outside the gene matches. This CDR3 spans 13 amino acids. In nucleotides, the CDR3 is TGTGCCAGCAGAACAGGGGGAACCTATGGCTACACCTTC. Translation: CASRTGGTYGYTF.

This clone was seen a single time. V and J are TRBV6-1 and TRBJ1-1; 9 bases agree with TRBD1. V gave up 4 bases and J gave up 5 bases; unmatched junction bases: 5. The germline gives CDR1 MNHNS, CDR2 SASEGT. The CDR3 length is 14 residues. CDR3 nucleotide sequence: TGTGCCAGCAGTGGGACAGGGGAAGGGACTGAAGCTTTCTTT. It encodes CASSGTGEGTEAFF.

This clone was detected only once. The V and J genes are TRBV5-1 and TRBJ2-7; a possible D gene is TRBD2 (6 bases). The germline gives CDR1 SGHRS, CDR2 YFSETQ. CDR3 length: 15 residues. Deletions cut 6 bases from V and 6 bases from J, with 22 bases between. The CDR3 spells CASTQLVLGGGEQYF. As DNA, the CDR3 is TGCGCCAGCACCCAACTCGTCCTCGGGGGTGGCGAGCAGTACTTC.

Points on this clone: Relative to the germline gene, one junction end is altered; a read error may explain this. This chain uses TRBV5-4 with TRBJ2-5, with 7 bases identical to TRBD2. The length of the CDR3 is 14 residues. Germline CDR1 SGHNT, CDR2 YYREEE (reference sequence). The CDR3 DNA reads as TGTGCCAGCAGCGGGGGAGGGGTGAGAGAGGCCCAGTACTTC. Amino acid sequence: CASSGGGVREAQYF.

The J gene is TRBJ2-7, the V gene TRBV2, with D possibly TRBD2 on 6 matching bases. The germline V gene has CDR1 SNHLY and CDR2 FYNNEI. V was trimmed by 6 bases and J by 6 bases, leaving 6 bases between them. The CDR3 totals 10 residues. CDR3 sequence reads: CASRGGEQYF. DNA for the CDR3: TGTGCCAGCAGGGGAGGCGAGCAGTACTTC.

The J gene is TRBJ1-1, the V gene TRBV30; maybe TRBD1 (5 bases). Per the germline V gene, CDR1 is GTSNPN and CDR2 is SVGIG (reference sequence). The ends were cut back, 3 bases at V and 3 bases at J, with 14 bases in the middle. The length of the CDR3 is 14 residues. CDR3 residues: CAWRAPGQHTEAFF. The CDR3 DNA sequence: TGTGCCTGGAGAGCGCCAGGGCAGCACACTGAAGCTTTCTTT.

In nucleotides, the CDR3 is TGCAGCGTTGAGTACGCCAGGAACACTGAAGCTTTCTTT. Encoded protein: CSVEYARNTEAFF. The V and J genes are TRBV29-1 and TRBJ1-1; D not resolved. V was trimmed by 3 bases and J by 1 base, leaving 9 bases between them. The CDR3 is made up of 13 amino acids. The germline V gene encodes CDR1 SQVTM and CDR2 ANQGSEA. The full variable domain, rest sourced from reference TRBV29-1 and TRBJ1-1, is SAVISQKPSRDICQRGTSLTIQCQVDSQVTMMFWYRQQPGQSLTLIATANQGSEATYESGFVIDKFPISRPNLTFSTLTVSNMSPEDSSIYLCSVEYARNTEAFFGQGTRLTVV.

The CDR3 nucleotides are TGTGCCAGCAGCAAGGAACAGGGAGATGGCTACACCTTC. Translating gives CASSKEQGDGYTF. The chain recombines TRBV5-6 with TRBJ1-2; a possible D gene is TRBD1 (6 bases). V lost 4 bases, J lost 6 bases, and 13 bases lay in between. From germline, CDR1 is SGHDT and CDR2 YYEEEE. This CDR3 has 13 amino acids.

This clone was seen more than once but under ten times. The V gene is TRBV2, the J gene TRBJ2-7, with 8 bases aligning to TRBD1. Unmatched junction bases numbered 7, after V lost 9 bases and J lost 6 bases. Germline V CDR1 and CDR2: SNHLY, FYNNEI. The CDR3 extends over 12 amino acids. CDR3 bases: TGTGCCAGTGAGGACAGGGCGGTCGAGCAGTACTTC. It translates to CASEDRAVEQYF.

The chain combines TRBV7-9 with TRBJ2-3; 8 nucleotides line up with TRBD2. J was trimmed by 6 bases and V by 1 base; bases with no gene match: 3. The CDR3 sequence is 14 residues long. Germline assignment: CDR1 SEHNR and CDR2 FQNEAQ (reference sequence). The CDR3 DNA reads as TGTGCCAGCAGCTTAGGGACTAGCTGGGATACGCAGTATTTT. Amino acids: CASSLGTSWDTQYF.

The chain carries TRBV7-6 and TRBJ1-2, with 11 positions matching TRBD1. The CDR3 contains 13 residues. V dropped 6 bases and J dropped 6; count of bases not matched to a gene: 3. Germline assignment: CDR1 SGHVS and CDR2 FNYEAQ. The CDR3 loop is CASSPGQGDGYTF. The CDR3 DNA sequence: TGTGCCAGCAGTCCGGGACAGGGGGATGGCTACACCTTC.